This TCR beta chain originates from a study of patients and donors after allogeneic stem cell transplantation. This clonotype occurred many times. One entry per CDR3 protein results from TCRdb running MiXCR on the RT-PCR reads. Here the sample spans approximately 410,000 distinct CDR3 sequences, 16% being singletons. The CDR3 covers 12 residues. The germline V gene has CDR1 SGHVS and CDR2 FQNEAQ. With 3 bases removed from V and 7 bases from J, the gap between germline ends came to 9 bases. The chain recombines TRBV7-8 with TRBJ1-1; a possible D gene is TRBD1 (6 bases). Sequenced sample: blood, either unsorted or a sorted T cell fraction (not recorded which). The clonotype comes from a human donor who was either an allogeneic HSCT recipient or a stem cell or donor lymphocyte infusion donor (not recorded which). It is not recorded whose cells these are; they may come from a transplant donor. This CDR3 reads CASSLGHREAFF. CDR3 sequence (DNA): TGTGCCAGCAGCTTGGGACACCGTGAAGCTTTCTTT.